This TCR beta chain is from a study of response to subunit inactivated influenza vaccine. TCRdb reanalysed the RT-PCR reads using MiXCR and keeps one entry per CDR3 protein. Of roughly 520,000 distinct CDR3 sequences in the sample, 25% are singletons; the top ten hold under 2.5%. V lost 1 base and J lost 4, with 6 bases in between. Germline CDR1 and CDR2: LGHNA and YSLEER. There are 13 residues in the CDR3. The clonotype originates from a man aged 50 to 60 who received an inactivated influenza vaccine. The sample here was CD4+ T cells sorted from PBMCs, taken 4 to 6 days after vaccination. This rearrangement joins TRBV4-3 to TRBJ2-3; D possibly corresponds to TRBD1 (5 bases). CDR3 amino acids: CASSQGRADTQYF. The CDR3 DNA reads TGCGCCAGCAGCCAAGGCAGGGCAGATACGCAGTATTTT.